Following are 14 T cell receptor beta chains from one sample sequenced in a study of T cell responses to AZD1222 COVID-19 vaccine. Only in-frame clones appear in the TCRdb table, and some are missing; sequencing was by immunoSEQ multiplex PCR. The sample consists of roughly 49,000 clones, approximately 80% of them appearing once. Sequencing was performed on peripheral blood, taken on day 0 of MenACWY control vaccination. These receptors were taken from an adult in good health.

By frequency in the sample, this clone is medium-sized. This chain connects TRBV10-1 to TRBJ1-1; 7 bases line up with TRBD1. Germline V gene lookup returns CDR1 WNHNN and CDR2 SYGVQD (reference sequence). This CDR3 region has 13 residues. After removal of 10 bases from V and 6 bases from J, the junction contained 11 bases not matched to a gene. CDR3 in amino acids: CATNRDSQSEAFF. The CDR3 DNA is TGCGCCACTAACCGGGACAGTCAATCTGAAGCTTTCTTT.

The rearrangement links TRBV2 to TRBJ1-3; 9 nucleotides line up with TRBD1. This CDR3 has 15 amino acids. The J segment lost 4 bases and the V segment lost 6 bases, leaving 7 bases of the junction unmatched. CDR1 and CDR2 from the germline V gene are SNHLY and FYNNEI. The CDR3 spells CASRSGTGQGNTIYF. The CDR3 DNA reads as TGTGCCAGCAGATCTGGGACAGGGCAAGGAAACACCATATATTTT. The entire variable domain, with the rest obtained from reference TRBV2 and TRBJ1-3, is as follows: EPEVTQTPSHQVTQMGQEVILRCVPISNHLYFYWYRQILGQKVEFLVSFYNNEISEKSEIFDDQFSVERPDGSNFTLKIRSTKLEDSAMYFCASRSGTGQGNTIYFGEGSWLTVV.

The chain uses TRBV29-1 and TRBJ2-3, with a weak D call TRBD2 (6 bases). V dropped 7 bases and J dropped 4 bases, with 18 bases sitting between them. Germline CDR1 reads SQVTM; CDR2 reads ANQGSEA. The CDR3 sequence is 14 residues long. CDR3 loop: CSAVTGLGSDTQYF. CDR3 bases: TGCAGCGCCGTGACGGGACTCGGGTCAGATACGCAGTATTTT.

This chain links TRBV6-6 with TRBJ1-1, with D unresolved. The CDR3 extends over 13 amino acids. Trimming took 6 bases from V and 1 from J, leaving 9 bases between them. The germline V gene has CDR1 MNHNY and CDR2 SVGAGI (reference sequence). The DNA of the CDR3 is TGTGCCAGCAGCGAGGGCGCGAACACTGAAGCTTTCTTT. Its translation is CASSEGANTEAFF.

The chain is built from TRBV5-5 and TRBJ2-7, with TRBD1 as a possible D gene (5 bases). CDR3 length: 16 amino acids. V lost 5 bases and J lost 2, with 20 bases in between. The V gene's germline CDR1 is SGHKS and CDR2 YYEKEE (reference sequence). CDR3 DNA sequence: TGTGCCAGCAGTCCAAGCCTTCAGGGCAGTCCCTACGAGCAGTACTTC. Protein product: CASSPSLQGSPYEQYF.

This clone has a single count. The chain recombines TRBV29-1 with TRBJ2-3; 14 nucleotides align to TRBD2. J lost 5 bases, V lost 5 bases, and 6 bases had no gene match. This CDR3 is 15 amino acids long. Germline CDR1 reads SQVTM; CDR2 reads ANQGSEA. The CDR3 here is CSVFGGLAGEDTQYF. The DNA of the CDR3 is TGCAGCGTTTTCGGGGGACTAGCGGGAGAAGATACGCAGTATTTT.

This clone was seen a handful of times. This chain links TRBV12-3 or TRBV12-4 with TRBJ1-1; perhaps TRBD1 as D (5 bases). V was pared by 3 bases and J by 4 bases, with 9 bases between. CDR3 length: 13 amino acids. The CDR3 spells CASSLWRGTEAFF. The CDR3 DNA reads TGTGCCAGCAGTTTGTGGAGGGGCACTGAAGCTTTCTTT.

This sequence joins TRBV5-1 and TRBJ1-5; 8 bases match TRBD1. Germline lookup yields CDR1 SGHRS and CDR2 YFSETQ. V lost 0 bases and J lost 3; bases outside the gene matches: 2. This CDR3 is 15 amino acids long. The CDR3 loop reads CASSLGTGNNQPQHF. In DNA form, the CDR3 reads TGCGCCAGCAGCTTGGGGACAGGGAACAATCAGCCCCAGCATTTT.

The J gene is TRBJ1-2, the V gene TRBV14; 8 positions agree with TRBD1. Losses at the gene ends were 3 bases for V and 7 bases for J; bases not matched to a gene: 7. Germline assignment: CDR1 SGHDN and CDR2 FVKESK. The CDR3 extends over 14 amino acids. The CDR3 DNA sequence: TGTGCCAGCAGCCACGCGACAGGGGACCCTGGCTACACCTTC. The encoded protein is CASSHATGDPGYTF.

This clone was counted only a few times. The V gene is TRBV3-1 (or the pseudogene TRBV3-2), the J gene TRBJ1-3, with no clear D. Germline V gene data show CDR1 as LGHDT and CDR2 as YNNKEL (reference sequence). V dropped 3 bases and J dropped 4 bases, with 4 bases sitting between them. The CDR3 has 12 amino acids. The CDR3 region has the DNA TGTGCCAGCAGCCAGACGGGAAACACCATATATTTT. This sequence encodes CASSQTGNTIYF.

The chain has TRBV2 and TRBJ1-4; 7 bases match TRBD1. Germline CDR1 SNHLY, CDR2 FYNNEI. Trimming removed 6 bases from V and 6 bases from J; junction bases left unmatched: 4. CDR3 length: 13 residues. CDR3 sequence reads: CASRGQKDEKLFF. The DNA of the CDR3 is TGTGCCAGCAGGGGACAGAAGGATGAAAAACTGTTTTTT. Full variable domain (outside the CDR3, taken from reference TRBV2 and TRBJ1-4): EPEVTQTPSHQVTQMGQEVILRCVPISNHLYFYWYRQILGQKVEFLVSFYNNEISEKSEIFDDQFSVERPDGSNFTLKIRSTKLEDSAMYFCASRGQKDEKLFFGSGTQLSVL.

This clone has only a few counts. This chain links TRBV7-8 with TRBJ1-5, with D possibly matching TRBD1 (6 bases). The V gene lost 8 bases and the J gene lost 6 bases, with 14 bases spanning the gap. Germline V lookup: CDR1 SGHVS, CDR2 FQNEAQ. The CDR3 contains 13 residues. CDR3 bases: TGTGCCAGCTGTGGGGGGGCTCTTCAGCCCCAGCATTTT. Translating it yields CASCGGALQPQHF. Full variable domain (outside the CDR3, taken from reference TRBV7-8 and TRBJ1-5): GAGVSQSPRYKVAKRGQDVALRCDPISGHVSLFWYQQALGQGPEFLTYFQNEAQLDKSGLPSDRFFAERPEGSVSTLKIQRTQQEDSAVYLCASCGGALQPQHFGDGTRLSIL.

This clone was found a few times. Relative to the germline gene, one junction end is altered; a read error may explain this. This sequence joins TRBV9 and TRBJ2-3; 7 nucleotides line up with TRBD2. CDR3 length: 14 residues. The germline CDR1 and CDR2 sequences are SGDLS and YYNGEE. The CDR3 protein is CASSVADTSETANF. The CDR3 bases are TGTGCCAGCAGCGTAGCCGACACTAGCGAAACTGCGAATTTT.

The V and J genes are TRBV19 and TRBJ1-2; possibly TRBD1 for D (5 bases). The germline CDR1 and CDR2 sequences are LNHDA and SQIVND (reference sequence). The ends were cut back, 5 bases at V and 7 bases at J, with 17 bases in the middle. The CDR3 has 14 residues. The CDR3 is CASSPGTGEGGYTF. CDR3 coding DNA: TGTGCCAGTAGTCCCGGGACGGGGGAAGGTGGCTACACCTTC.